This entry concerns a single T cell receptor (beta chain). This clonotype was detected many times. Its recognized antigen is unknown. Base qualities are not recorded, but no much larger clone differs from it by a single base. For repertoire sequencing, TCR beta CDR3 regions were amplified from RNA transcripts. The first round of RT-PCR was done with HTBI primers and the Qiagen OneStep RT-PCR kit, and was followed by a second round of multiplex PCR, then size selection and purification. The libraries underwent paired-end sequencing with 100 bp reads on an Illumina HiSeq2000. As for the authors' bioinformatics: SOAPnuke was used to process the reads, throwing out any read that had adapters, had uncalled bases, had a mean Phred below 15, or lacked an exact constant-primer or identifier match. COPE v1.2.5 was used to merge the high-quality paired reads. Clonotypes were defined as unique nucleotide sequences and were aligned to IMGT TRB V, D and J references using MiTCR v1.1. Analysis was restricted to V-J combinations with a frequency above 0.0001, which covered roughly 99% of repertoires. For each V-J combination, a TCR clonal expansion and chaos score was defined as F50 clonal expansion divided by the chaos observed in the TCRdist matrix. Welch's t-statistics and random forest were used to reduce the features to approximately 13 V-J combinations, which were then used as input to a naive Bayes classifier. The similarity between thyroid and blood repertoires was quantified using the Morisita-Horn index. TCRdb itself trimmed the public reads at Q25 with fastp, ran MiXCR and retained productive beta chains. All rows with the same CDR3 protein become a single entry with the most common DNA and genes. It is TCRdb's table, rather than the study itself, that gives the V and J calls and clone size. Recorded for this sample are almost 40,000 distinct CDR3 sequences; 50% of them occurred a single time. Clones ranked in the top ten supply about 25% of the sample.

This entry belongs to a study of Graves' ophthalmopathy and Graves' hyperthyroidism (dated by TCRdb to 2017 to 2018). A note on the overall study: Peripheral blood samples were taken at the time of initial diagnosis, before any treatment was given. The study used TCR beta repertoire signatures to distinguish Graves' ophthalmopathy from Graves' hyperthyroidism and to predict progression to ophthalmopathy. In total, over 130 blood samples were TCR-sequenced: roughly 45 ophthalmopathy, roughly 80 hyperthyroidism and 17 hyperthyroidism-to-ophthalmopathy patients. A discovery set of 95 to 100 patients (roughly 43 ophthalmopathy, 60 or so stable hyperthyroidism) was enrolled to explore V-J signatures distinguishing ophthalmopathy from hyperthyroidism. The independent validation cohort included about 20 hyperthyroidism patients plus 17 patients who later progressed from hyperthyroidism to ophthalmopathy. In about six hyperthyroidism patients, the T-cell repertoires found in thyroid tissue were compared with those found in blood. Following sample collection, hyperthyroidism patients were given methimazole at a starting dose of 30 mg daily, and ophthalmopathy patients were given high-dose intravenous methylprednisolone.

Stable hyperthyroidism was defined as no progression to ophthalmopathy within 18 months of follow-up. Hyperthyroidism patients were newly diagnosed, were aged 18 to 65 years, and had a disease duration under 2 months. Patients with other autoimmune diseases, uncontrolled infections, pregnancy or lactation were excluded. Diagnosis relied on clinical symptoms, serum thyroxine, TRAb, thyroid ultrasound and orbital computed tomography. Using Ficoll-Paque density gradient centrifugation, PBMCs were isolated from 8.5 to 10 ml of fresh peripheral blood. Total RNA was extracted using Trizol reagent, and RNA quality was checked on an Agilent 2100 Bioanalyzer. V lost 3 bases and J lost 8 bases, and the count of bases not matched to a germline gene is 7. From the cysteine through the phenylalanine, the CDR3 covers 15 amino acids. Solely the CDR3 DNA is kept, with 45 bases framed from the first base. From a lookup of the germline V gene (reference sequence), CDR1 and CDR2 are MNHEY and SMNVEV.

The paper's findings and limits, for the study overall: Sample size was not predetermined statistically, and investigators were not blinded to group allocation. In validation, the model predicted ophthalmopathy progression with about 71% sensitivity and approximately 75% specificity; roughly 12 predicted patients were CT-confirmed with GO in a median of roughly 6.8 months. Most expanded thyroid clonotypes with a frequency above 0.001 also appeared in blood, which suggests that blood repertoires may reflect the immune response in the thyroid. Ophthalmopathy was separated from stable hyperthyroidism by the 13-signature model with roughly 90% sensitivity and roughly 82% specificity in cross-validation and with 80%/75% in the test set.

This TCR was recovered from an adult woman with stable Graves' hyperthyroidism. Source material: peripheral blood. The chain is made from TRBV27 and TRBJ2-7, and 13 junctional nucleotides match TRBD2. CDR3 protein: CASSLALGLAGQQYF. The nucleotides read TGTGCCAGCAGTTTGGCCCTGGGACTAGCGGGACAGCAGTACTTC.